This passage covers 23 T cell receptor beta chains from one sample sequenced in a study of blood T cells in healthy people across ages. The second PCR ran about 6 to 12 cycles with a sample-barcoded 5' primer and J-beta primers. TCRdb analysed the 5' RACE reads with MiXCR anew, one entry per CDR3 protein. The sample holds a few hundred thousand distinct CDR3 sequences; approximately 52% are singletons and the top ten take around 53%. Source material: blood. These receptors came from a man in his 60s in good health.

Concerning this clonotype: At one of its ends the junction is not consistent with the germline gene, which may arise from a read error. The genes are TRBV4-1 and TRBJ1-2; 8 bases are shared with TRBD1. The length of the CDR3 is 14 residues. CDR1 is MGHRA and CDR2 is YSYEKL in the germline V gene. This CDR3 reads CASGQGGQAYGYTF. CDR3 DNA sequence: TGCGCCAGCGGCCAAGGGGGACAGGCCTATGGCTACACCTTC.

The chain uses TRBV20-1 and TRBJ2-3; a weak D match, TRBD2 (6 bases). The ends were cut back, 4 bases at V and 1 base at J, with 12 bases in the middle. Germline V lookup: CDR1 DFQATT, CDR2 SNEGSKA (reference sequence). The CDR3 runs to 14 residues. CDR3 sequence: CSAITGLRTDTQYF. As DNA, the CDR3 is TGCAGTGCTATAACGGGACTCCGCACAGATACGCAGTATTTT.

The rearrangement links TRBV27 to TRBJ2-3; 9 bases agree with TRBD1. The CDR3 covers 16 residues. Germline V gene lookup returns CDR1 MNHEY and CDR2 SMNVEV (reference sequence). J was trimmed by 0 bases and V by 6 bases; bases with no gene match: 7. CDR3: CASSPYRGLSTDTQYF. CDR3 in DNA: TGTGCCAGCAGCCCGTACAGGGGGCTTAGCACAGATACGCAGTATTTT.

This clonotype was detected a few times. This chain uses TRBV29-1 with TRBJ2-7; TRBD1 agrees at 7 bases. The CDR3 loop spans 14 amino acids. The V gene's germline CDR1 is SQVTM and CDR2 ANQGSEA. The V gene end was trimmed by 7 bases and the J gene end by 5 bases; junction bases not matched to a gene: 14. Here the CDR3 reads CSAQGETGSHEQYF. CDR3 DNA sequence: TGCAGCGCGCAGGGGGAGACGGGTTCCCACGAGCAGTACTTC.

About this clonotype: The junction departs from the called germline gene at one end, perhaps through a read error. The chain carries TRBV7-9 and TRBJ2-3; D possibly uses TRBD1 or TRBD2 (5 bases each). CDR3 length: 14 residues. Germline values: CDR1 SEHNR, CDR2 FQNEAQ (reference sequence). The CDR3 coding sequence is TGTGTCAGCAGCTTCCAGGGAGGCACAGATACGCAGTATTTT. Protein product: CVSSFQGGTDTQYF. Full variable domain (missing parts from reference TRBV7-9 and TRBJ2-3): DTGVSQNPRHKITKRGQNVTFRCDPISEHNRLYWYRQTLGQGPEFLTYFQNEAQLEKSRLLSDRFSAERPKGSFSTLEIQRTEQGDSAMYLCVSSFQGGTDTQYFGPGTRLTVL.

Regarding this clonotype: A read error may explain this, as a much larger clone is one base away. The chain has TRBV20-1 and TRBJ2-7; 9 nucleotides align to TRBD2. Germline lookup yields CDR1 DFQATT and CDR2 SNEGSKA (reference sequence). There are 14 residues in the CDR3. The J segment lost 7 bases and the V segment lost 6 bases, leaving 13 bases of the junction unmatched. DNA of the CDR3: TGCAGTGCGGAGACTAGCGGAACTTACAATGAGCAGTACTTC. Amino acid sequence: CSAETSGTYNEQYF.

This chain connects TRBV20-1 to TRBJ2-5, with 10 positions matching TRBD1. V lost 6 bases and J lost 5; bases outside the gene matches: 12. Germline V lookup: CDR1 DFQATT, CDR2 SNEGSKA (reference sequence). The CDR3 runs to 15 residues. CDR3 residues: CSAPFLGQGKETQYF. The CDR3 DNA sequence: TGCAGTGCCCCCTTCCTGGGACAGGGGAAGGAGACCCAGTACTTC.

J is TRBJ2-1 and V is TRBV10-1; the match to TRBD2 covers 9 bases. Germline assignment: CDR1 WNHNN and CDR2 SYGVQD (reference sequence). This CDR3 spans 15 amino acids. V lost 0 bases to trimming and J lost 9 bases; unmatched junction nucleotides: 6. Here the CDR3 DNA reads TGCGCCAGCAGTGAGTCAAGTAGCGGGGGTGGTGAGCAGTTCTTC. Amino acid sequence: CASSESSSGGGEQFF.

The chain is built from TRBV28 and TRBJ2-7; D is unclear. The germline gives CDR1 MDHEN, CDR2 SYDVKM. Trimming took off 7 bases at V and 0 bases at J, with 16 bases between the two ends. There are 15 residues in the CDR3. Here the CDR3 reads CASTNLGSSSYEQYF. Written as DNA, the CDR3 is TGTGCCAGCACCAACCTGGGGTCGAGCTCCTACGAGCAGTACTTC.

The J gene is TRBJ1-6, the V gene TRBV20-1, with 11 bases lining up with TRBD1. Germline trimming cut 6 bases from V and 5 bases from J; bases unmatched to any gene: 12. The CDR3 extends over 17 amino acids. Per the germline V gene, CDR1 is DFQATT and CDR2 is SNEGSKA (reference sequence). CDR3 sequence: CSAPDRGLTVDNSPLHF. In DNA, the CDR3 is TGCAGTGCGCCGGACAGGGGGCTAACAGTGGATAATTCACCCCTCCACTTT.

In this sample, this clonotype turned up a few times. The V gene is TRBV9, the J gene TRBJ2-3, with D possibly TRBD1 on 5 matching bases. This CDR3 has 15 amino acids. V was pared by 3 bases and J by 8 bases, with 19 bases between. Germline V gives CDR1 SGDLS, CDR2 YYNGEE. The CDR3 DNA reads TGTGCCAGCAGCGACTCGCCCAAGACAGTCGGTACGCAGTATTTT. Its translation is CASSDSPKTVGTQYF.

This clonotype occurred a few times. This sequence joins TRBV20-1 and TRBJ2-1; maybe TRBD1 (5 bases). The V gene lost 0 bases and the J gene lost 6 bases, with 6 bases spanning the gap. CDR3 length equals 12 residues. CDR1 DFQATT and CDR2 SNEGSKA come from the germline V gene (reference sequence). The DNA for the CDR3 is TGCAGTGCTAGAGAAGACAGCAATGAGCAGTTCTTC. The encoded protein is CSAREDSNEQFF.

The V call is TRBV13, the J call TRBJ1-6; D gene ambiguous. Germline-derived CDR1 and CDR2 are PRHDT and FYEKMQ (reference sequence). V was trimmed by 2 bases and J by 0 bases, leaving 8 bases between them. The length of the CDR3 is 16 residues. In DNA form, the CDR3 reads TGTGCCAGCAGCTTATCCGGGAGCTCCTATAATTCACCCCTCCACTTT. Its translation: CASSLSGSSYNSPLHF.

The genes are TRBV4-3 and TRBJ2-4, with 9 bases lining up with TRBD1. The end of the DNA aligns better with TRBJ2-7, so the J call may be wrong. Germline V gives CDR1 LGHNA, CDR2 YSLEER. The CDR3 loop spans 16 amino acids. The DNA for the CDR3 is TGCGCCAGCAGCCAATCGAACAGGGGGCTTGGCTACGAGCAGTACTTC. Amino acid sequence: CASSQSNRGLGYEQYF.

This clonotype has ten or more counts. The chain uses TRBV11-2 and TRBJ1-2; TRBD1 is a possible D gene (6 bases). Per the germline V gene, CDR1 is SGHAT and CDR2 is FQNNGV. V shed 3 bases and J shed 4 bases, with 12 bases lying between them. This CDR3 is built from 14 residues. The CDR3 sequence: CASSFPRDIYGYTF. CDR3 nucleotide sequence: TGTGCCAGCAGCTTTCCTCGGGACATCTATGGCTACACCTTC.

The V and J genes are TRBV6-1 and TRBJ1-1; D may be TRBD1 (5 bases). V was clipped by 9 bases and J by 3 bases, with 17 bases between them. Germline CDR1 reads MNHNS; CDR2 reads SASEGT. This CDR3 is 14 amino acids long. CDR3 in amino acids: CARVAGKGDTEAFF. The DNA for the CDR3 is TGTGCCAGAGTGGCGGGGAAAGGGGACACTGAAGCTTTCTTT.

This chain joins TRBV5-1 and TRBJ1-1; 7 nucleotides line up with TRBD1. With 0 bases clipped from V and 3 bases from J, the junction kept 5 bases outside the gene matches. Looked up from germline, CDR1 is SGHRS and CDR2 is YFSETQ. CDR3 length: 15 amino acids. CDR3 DNA sequence: TGCGCCAGCAGCTTGGAGACAGGGTCGGACACTGAAGCTTTCTTT. Its translation is CASSLETGSDTEAFF.

This rearrangement joins TRBV5-1 to TRBJ1-1, with a possible D match to TRBD1 (6 bases). The CDR3 runs 13 residues. Germline-derived CDR1 and CDR2 are SGHRS and YFSETQ. The germline V and J ends were trimmed by 0 bases and 8 bases, with 11 bases remaining between them. For the CDR3, the DNA is TGCGCCAGCAGCTTGGGACAGGTTCCCGAAGCTTTCTTT. As protein: CASSLGQVPEAFF.

This clonotype appeared many times. The V and J genes are TRBV20-1 and TRBJ1-5; D not resolved. The CDR3 consists of 15 residues. V lost 0 bases to trimming and J lost 2 bases, with 11 bases between them. Per germline, CDR1 DFQATT and CDR2 SNEGSKA (reference sequence). The CDR3 nucleotides are TGCAGTGCTAGAGATCCAAGGCGGGGCAATCAGCCCCAGCATTTT. It encodes CSARDPRRGNQPQHF.

The rearrangement joins TRBV28 to TRBJ2-1; 7 nucleotides agree with TRBD2. This CDR3 is 14 amino acids long. CDR1 and CDR2 from the germline V gene are MDHEN and SYDVKM. V was clipped by 2 bases and J by 5 bases; unmatched bases: 3. For the CDR3, the DNA is TGTGCCAGCAGTTTAGGGGGGGTCGACAATGAGCAGTTCTTC. It is translated as CASSLGGVDNEQFF.

CDR3 nucleotide sequence: TGTGCCAGCAGCACGACAGGGGGCCTGGGCAATCAGCCCCAGCATTTT. Its protein is CASSTTGGLGNQPQHF. The chain links TRBV7-2 to TRBJ1-5; 10 bases fit TRBD1. The CDR3 is 16 residues long. Germline assignment: CDR1 SGHTA and CDR2 FQGNSA. The trim removed 5 bases at V and 2 bases at J, leaving 6 bases unmatched.

The chain carries TRBV24-1 and TRBJ2-3; 11 bases are shared with TRBD2. This CDR3 contains 16 residues. Germline loops: CDR1 KGHDR, CDR2 SFDVKD. V lost 5 bases to trimming and J lost 3 bases; unmatched junction nucleotides: 6. CDR3: CATSVISGRGTDTQYF. CDR3 DNA sequence: TGTGCCACCAGTGTAATTAGCGGGAGGGGGACAGATACGCAGTATTTT.

This clonotype occurred a few times. V and J are TRBV12-3 or TRBV12-4 and TRBJ2-6; 8 bases agree with TRBD1. Trimming at V came to 5 bases and at J to 0 bases, leaving 3 bases not matched to a gene. The CDR3 loop spans 16 amino acids. The chain's CDR3 is CASSNTGGSGANVLTF. In nucleotides, the CDR3 is TGTGCCAGCAGTAATACAGGGGGCTCTGGGGCCAACGTCCTGACTTTC.